The sequence of this T cell receptor beta chain was determined in a study of radiation and T cells in renal cell carcinoma. Generated by immunoSEQ multiplex PCR, the TCRdb table keeps only in-frame clones and is missing some. Among 50,000 to 65,000 clones listed, more than 60% were seen once. V gave up 7 bases and J gave up 2 bases, with 19 bases separating them. The CDR3 has 16 amino acids. Germline V gene data show CDR1 as LNHDA and CDR2 as SQIVND (reference sequence). Time point of the sample: blood 4 weeks post-SBRT, at nephrectomy. The sample's treatment: 15 Gy SBRT to primary tumor, nephrectomy 4 weeks later. Radiation-treated patients gave blood at baseline, week 2 and week 4. The tumor was a clear cell renal cell carcinoma. Study conclusions and caveats: Top tumor clonotypes rose in blood 2 weeks post-radiation, then contracted. No pretreatment tumor biopsies were available for baseline clonotypes.

A few counts support this clone. No antigen is known for it. Source: blood, taken from a patient whose treatment included radiotherapy and nephrectomy. The rearrangement links TRBV19 to TRBJ2-3; weak D call: TRBD1 (6 bases). The receptor comes from a man in his 60s with renal cell carcinoma. CDR3 residues: CASTANPGHNTDTQYF. CDR3 coding DNA: TGTGCCAGTACCGCGAACCCGGGACATAACACAGATACGCAGTATTTT. Variable domain in full (rest from reference TRBV19 and TRBJ2-3): DGGITQSPKYLFRKEGQNVTLSCEQNLNHDAMYWYRQDPGQGLRLIYYSQIVNDFQKGDIAEGYSVSREKKESFPLTVTSAQKNPTAFYLCASTANPGHNTDTQYFGPGTRLTVL.